Included here is one TCR beta chain sequence, with context. No antigen is known for it. At collection, donors were nominally healthy, but unrecorded immune exposures were probable. This specimen comes from a study of cytomegalovirus exposure and HLA in healthy donors. In the study overall: HLA-typed donors were the source of some 80 million unique TCRs, which an early data release held.

Study results and limitations: In a later analysis, across HLA loci, associated TCR counts were highest for DRB1, lowest for HLA-C. According to an earlier analysis, most TCR beta V segments yielded productive rearrangements about 87% or about 30% of the time.

In the PCR, 60 Vbeta and 13 Jbeta primers were used. The assay was immunoSEQ multiplex PCR, and TCRdb's table has in-frame clones only and misses some. The profile covers 150,000 to 200,000 clones, with 68% appearing a single time and less than 3% taken by the ten largest. Germline lookup yields CDR1 LNHDA and CDR2 SQIVND (reference sequence). The CDR3 runs 15 residues. The ends were cut back, 4 bases at V and 3 bases at J, with 12 bases in the middle. The chain employs TRBV19 and TRBJ1-4; D is perhaps TRBD1 (5 bases). The clonotype was recovered from a woman in her thirties or forties in good health and CMV-seropositive. Sequenced sample: PBMCs. CDR3 DNA sequence: TGTGCCAGTAGTAGCGGCGGGGGGTCTAATGAAAAACTGTTTTTT. As protein: CASSSGGGSNEKLFF.